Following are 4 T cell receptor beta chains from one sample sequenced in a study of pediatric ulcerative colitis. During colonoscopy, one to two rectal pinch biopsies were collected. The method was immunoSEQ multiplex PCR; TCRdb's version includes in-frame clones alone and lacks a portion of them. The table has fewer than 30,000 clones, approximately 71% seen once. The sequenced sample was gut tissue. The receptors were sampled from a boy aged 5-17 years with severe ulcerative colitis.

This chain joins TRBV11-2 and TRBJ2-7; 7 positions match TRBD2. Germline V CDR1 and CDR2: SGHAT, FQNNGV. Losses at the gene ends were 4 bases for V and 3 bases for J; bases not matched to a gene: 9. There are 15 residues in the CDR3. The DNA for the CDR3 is TGTGCCAGCAGCTCAGGGTTGGGACTAAACTACGAGCAGTACTTC. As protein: CASSSGLGLNYEQYF.

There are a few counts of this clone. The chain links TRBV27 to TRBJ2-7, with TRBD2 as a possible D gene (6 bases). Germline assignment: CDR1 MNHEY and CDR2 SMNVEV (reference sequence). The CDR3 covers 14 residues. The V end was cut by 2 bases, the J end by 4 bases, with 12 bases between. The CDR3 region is CASSLTGEGYEQYF. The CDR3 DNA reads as TGTGCCAGCAGTTTAACGGGAGAAGGATACGAGCAGTACTTC.

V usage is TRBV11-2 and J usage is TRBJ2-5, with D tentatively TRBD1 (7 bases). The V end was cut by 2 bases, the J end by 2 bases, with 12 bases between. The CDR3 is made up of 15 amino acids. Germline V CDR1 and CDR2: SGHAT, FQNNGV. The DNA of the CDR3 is TGTGCCAGCAGCTTAAGCCAGGGGGGTCAAGAGACCCAGTACTTC. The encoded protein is CASSLSQGGQETQYF.

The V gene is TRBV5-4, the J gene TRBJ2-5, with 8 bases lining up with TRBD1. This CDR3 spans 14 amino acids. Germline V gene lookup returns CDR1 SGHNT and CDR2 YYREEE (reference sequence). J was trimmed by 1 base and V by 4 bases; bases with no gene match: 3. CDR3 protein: CASSAGTGQETQYF. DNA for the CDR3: TGTGCCAGCAGCGCTGGGACAGGCCAAGAGACCCAGTACTTC.